This T cell receptor beta chain was sequenced in a study of blood T cell repertoires in COVID-19. Overall study context: T cells, B-cell-depleted T cells, or PBMCs provided the cDNA or gDNA that served as material.

Profiling relied on immunoSEQ multiplex PCR, and the TCRdb table lists in-frame clones only, not all of them. Among about 130,000 clones listed, approximately 90% were seen once. This sequence was found in a man between 45 and 60 years old with acute or convalescent COVID-19. The sequenced sample was peripheral blood.

This CDR3 is CASSSAGTSYNEQFF. Here the CDR3 DNA reads TGCGCCAGCAGCTCGGCCGGGACTTCCTACAATGAGCAGTTCTTC. The chain uses TRBV5-1 and TRBJ2-1, with D perhaps matching TRBD2 (6 bases). CDR3 length: 15 amino acids. Trimming shortened V by 3 bases and J by 1 base, and 11 bases separated the two germline ends. Germline V lookup: CDR1 SGHRS, CDR2 YFSETQ.